Presented here are 12 T cell receptor beta chains from one specimen sequenced in a study of shared clonotypes between healthy human individuals. Repertoires were generated with immunoSEQ multiplex PCR, while TCRdb's copy carries only in-frame clones and drops some. The table shows 2 million to 3 million clones, with under 95% occurring only once. The sequenced material came from naive CD4+ T cells from PBMCs. As to subset: CD45RA+ positively selected. Source of these receptors: a man younger than 35 in good health. Some clones in this sample may be carry-over from other donors' samples.

For the CDR3, the DNA is TGTGCCACCAGCCTTGGGCTAGCCCTAAAACCCGACGAGCAGTACTTC. It specifies CATSLGLALKPDEQYF. The chain carries TRBV15 and TRBJ2-5; weak D call: TRBD2 (5 bases). The tail of the sequence fits TRBJ2-7 better, so the J call may be wrong. The CDR3 extends over 16 amino acids. Germline loops: CDR1 LNHNV, CDR2 YYDKDF (reference sequence).

This chain links TRBV5-6 with TRBJ2-5; D may be TRBD1 or TRBD2 (5 bases each). The CDR3 is 14 residues long. Trimming pared 3 bases from V and 2 bases from J, leaving 11 bases between. CDR1 and CDR2 (germline): SGHDT, YYEEEE. CDR3 region: CASSYRDGQETQYF. The CDR3 nucleotides read TGTGCCAGCAGCTACCGGGACGGACAAGAGACCCAGTACTTC.

The V call is TRBV28, the J call TRBJ2-7, with a possible D match to TRBD1 (5 bases). CDR1 is MDHEN and CDR2 is SYDVKM in the germline V gene. This CDR3 is built from 15 residues. V lost 3 bases and J 0 bases, leaving 12 bases between the germline ends. The CDR3: CASSFHGANSYEQYF. In nucleotides, the CDR3 is TGTGCCAGCAGTTTTCATGGGGCGAACTCCTACGAGCAGTACTTC.

This rearrangement joins TRBV28 to TRBJ2-2; 7 bases are shared with TRBD1. Trimming cost V 5 bases and J 7 bases; bases outside gene matches: 10. The CDR3 spans 15 residues. Germline V gives CDR1 MDHEN, CDR2 SYDVKM. In DNA, the CDR3 is TGTGCCAGCAGTCGACAGGGTATTGCAAGCGGGGAGCTGTTTTTT. It yields the protein CASSRQGIASGELFF.

The V call is TRBV27, the J call TRBJ2-7, with 8 bases that match TRBD2. CDR3 length: 15 residues. Trimming removed 2 bases from V and 4 bases from J; junction bases left unmatched: 7. Germline CDR1 reads MNHEY; CDR2 reads SMNVEV (reference sequence). CDR3 loop: CASSLRTPGGYEQYF. The DNA for the CDR3 is TGTGCCAGCAGTTTAAGGACCCCGGGAGGGTACGAGCAGTACTTC.

The rearrangement links TRBV27 to TRBJ1-2, with D unresolved. The germline V and J ends were trimmed by 6 bases and 8 bases, with 16 bases remaining between them. This CDR3 comprises 13 residues. The germline V gene encodes CDR1 MNHEY and CDR2 SMNVEV (reference sequence). The CDR3: CASRPGTAWGYTF. The CDR3 DNA follows: TGTGCCAGCAGACCGGGTACGGCCTGGGGCTACACCTTC.

The V gene is TRBV9, the J gene TRBJ2-7, with TRBD2 identical over 9 bases. V shed 0 bases, J shed 6 bases, and the junction held 10 bases outside the gene matches. The length of the CDR3 is 16 residues. Germline values: CDR1 SGDLS, CDR2 YYNGEE. The CDR3 nucleotides read TGTGCCAGCAGCGTAGCAGGAATAGCGGGAGTGCGCGAGCAGTACTTC. Protein: CASSVAGIAGVREQYF.

V usage is TRBV19 and J usage is TRBJ2-1, with D unresolved. V was pared by 5 bases and J by 4 bases, with 18 bases between. Germline loops: CDR1 LNHDA, CDR2 SQIVND (reference sequence). This CDR3 contains 16 residues. CDR3: CASSAVRSAAYNEQFF. The CDR3, as DNA: TGTGCCAGTAGTGCTGTGAGGAGCGCAGCATACAATGAGCAGTTCTTC. The whole variable domain, remainder taken from reference TRBV19 and TRBJ2-1, is DGGITQSPKYLFRKEGQNVTLSCEQNLNHDAMYWYRQDPGQGLRLIYYSQIVNDFQKGDIAEGYSVSREKKESFPLTVTSAQKNPTAFYLCASSAVRSAAYNEQFFGPGTRLTVL.

The chain has TRBV10-3 and TRBJ2-5; weak D call: TRBD1 (5 bases). CDR3 length: 18 residues. V lost 0 bases and J 5 bases, leaving 22 bases between the germline ends. Germline loops: CDR1 ENHRY, CDR2 SYGVKD. The CDR3 sequence is CAISESLGQGTKRETQYF. The CDR3 DNA follows: TGTGCCATCAGTGAGTCCCTCGGGCAGGGCACAAAGAGGGAGACCCAGTACTTC.

J is TRBJ2-7 and V is TRBV5-3; no clear D gene. TRBV5-3 qualifies as an ORF whose function is uncertain. CDR3 size: 12 residues. V was clipped by 3 bases and J by 4 bases, with 8 bases between them. The CDR3 here is CARSWDWYEQYF. Here the CDR3 DNA reads TGTGCCAGAAGCTGGGATTGGTACGAGCAGTACTTC.

This chain uses TRBV9 with TRBJ2-4; possible D gene TRBD1, 5 bases. CDR3 size: 15 residues. V was pared by 0 bases and J by 2 bases, with 9 bases between. Germline lookup yields CDR1 SGDLS and CDR2 YYNGEE. As DNA, the CDR3 is TGTGCCAGCAGCGTAGGGGCAGGGCCCAAAAACATTCAGTACTTC. It encodes CASSVGAGPKNIQYF.

The chain uses TRBV4-1 and TRBJ2-3; a weak D match, TRBD2 (6 bases). Germline CDR1 is MGHRA and CDR2 is YSYEKL. This CDR3 is built from 16 residues. Trimming stripped 2 bases from V and 7 bases from J, with 19 bases between. The CDR3, as DNA: TGCGCCAGCAGCCAACGAGCAGGCCAGGAGGGCCATACGCAGTATTTT. This translates into CASSQRAGQEGHTQYF.